These T cell receptor beta chains were read from a single sample in a study of blood T cell repertoires in COVID-19. Sequencing used immunoSEQ multiplex PCR; TCRdb keeps in-frame clones, though not all of them. The sample shows under 100,000 clones, approximately 91% of them seen only once. Sequencing was performed on peripheral blood. These receptors all stem from a woman in her 70s with acute or convalescent COVID-19. Each CDR3 is given with its conserved first and last residue. The D gene is left open where the match is weak. The size of a clone is reported for some rows only, either as once, few or many, or as a class for expanded clones.

TGTGCCAGCAGCTTGACAGTAACAAACTATGGCTACACCTTC	CASSLTVTNYGYTF	TRBJ1-2	once	14	TRBV5-4	NA
TGTGCCAGCAACCCGGGACTAGGTGAGCAGTTCTTC	CASNPGLGEQFF	TRBJ2-1	few	12	TRBV28	TRBD2
TGTGCCAGCAGCCGGGGTTACGAACTGTTTTTT	CASSRGYELFF	TRBJ1-4	NA	11	TRBV7-9	NA
TGTGCCAGCAGCTTAGGGAGGGGCCTGAACACTGAAGCTTTCTTT	CASSLGRGLNTEAFF	TRBJ1-1	NA	15	TRBV7-9	NA
TGTGCCTGGAGTGGGCTGGCGGGGCGACCTTTGGACAATGAGCAGTTCTTC	CAWSGLAGRPLDNEQFF	TRBJ2-1	once	17	TRBV30	NA
TGTGCCAGCAGTCAGCAGACAGGGGGCTGGGAGACCCAGTACTTC	CASSQQTGGWETQYF	TRBJ2-5	once	15	TRBV27	TRBD1
TGTGCCAGCTCACCACTGACAGTTTCCTCCCTTCGCTCTGGAAACACCATATATTTT	CASSPLTVSSLRSGNTIYF	TRBJ1-3	NA	19	TRBV18	NA
TGCGCCAGCAGCTTGGAGGGGGCGATACGCAACACTGAAGCTTTCTTT	CASSLEGAIRNTEAFF	TRBJ1-1	NA	16	TRBV5-1	TRBD1
TGTGCCAGCAGTTTATTCGGGAATGGCTACACCTTC	CASSLFGNGYTF	TRBJ1-2	NA	12	TRBV28	NA
TGTGCCAGCAGCTTAGAGGGACAGGGTACAGATACGCAGTATTTT	CASSLEGQGTDTQYF	TRBJ2-3	once	15	TRBV7-9	TRBD1
TGTGCCAGCAGCTTAGTGGGGGGAACCACAGATACGCAGTATTTT	CASSLVGGTTDTQYF	TRBJ2-3	NA	15	TRBV7-6	NA
TGTGCCAGTGCGGACAGGGCTAACTATGGCTACACCTTC	CASADRANYGYTF	TRBJ1-2	NA	13	TRBV19	TRBD1
TGTGCCATCCAGGGTCTAGCGAGCGAGACCCAGTACTTC	CAIQGLASETQYF	TRBJ2-5	NA	13	TRBV6-6	NA
TGTGCCAGCAGTGAAGACGGGGTTCTGCCCCAGCATTTT	CASSEDGVLPQHF	TRBJ1-5	NA	13	TRBV2	NA
TGTGCCAGCAATGAGATCTCTGGGGCCAACGTCCTGACTTTC	CASNEISGANVLTF	TRBJ2-6	NA	14	TRBV3-1/TRBV3-2	NA
TGTGCCAGTAGAGGGGAAGACGGCCCACTGGGGAACACTGAAGCTTTCTTT	CASRGEDGPLGNTEAFF	TRBJ1-1	NA	17	TRBV19	NA
TGTGCCAGTAGTGCCCTCCTGTTGGGCAGGGGATCCGGCTACACCTTC	CASSALLLGRGSGYTF	TRBJ1-2	once	16	TRBV19	NA
TGCGCCAGCAGCCCCAGGACAGGGCGGGGTGGCTACACCTTC	CASSPRTGRGGYTF	TRBJ1-2	few	14	TRBV5-1	TRBD1
TGTGCCAGCAGAATCGAGGCTAGCGGGGGTGGAGAGACCCAGTACTTC	CASRIEASGGGETQYF	TRBJ2-5	NA	16	TRBV2	TRBD2
TGCGCCAGCAGCTTAGACAGCCGGGATGAAAAACTGTTTTTT	CASSLDSRDEKLFF	TRBJ1-4	NA	14	TRBV5-1	NA
TGCAGTGCTAGTCGCCTCGGACAGCTCTCTCGTGAAAAACTGTTTTTT	CSASRLGQLSREKLFF	TRBJ1-4	NA	16	TRBV20-1	NA
TGTGCCTGGAGTGTCAGAGGGACTAGCCGTGAGCAGTTCTTC	CAWSVRGTSREQFF	TRBJ2-1	NA	14	TRBV30	TRBD2
TGTGCCAGCAGCGTGCCGGGACAGGGGCGGTACAATGAGCAGTTCTTC	CASSVPGQGRYNEQFF	TRBJ2-1	NA	16	TRBV28	TRBD1
TGTGCCAGCAGTTACTCTTTTGGACAGGGTGGGGTGCTAGCCAAAAACATTCAGTACTTC	CASSYSFGQGGVLAKNIQYF	TRBJ2-4	NA	20	TRBV6-2/TRBV6-3	TRBD1
TGTGCCAGCAGCTTGTCGGTCAGAACTAGCGGATCTAATACGCAGTATTTT	CASSLSVRTSGSNTQYF	TRBJ2-3	NA	17	TRBV7-2	TRBD2
TGTGCCAGTAGTTCGGGGGGCTCTGGGGCCAACGTCCTGACTTTC	CASSSGGSGANVLTF	TRBJ2-6	NA	15	TRBV19	TRBD2